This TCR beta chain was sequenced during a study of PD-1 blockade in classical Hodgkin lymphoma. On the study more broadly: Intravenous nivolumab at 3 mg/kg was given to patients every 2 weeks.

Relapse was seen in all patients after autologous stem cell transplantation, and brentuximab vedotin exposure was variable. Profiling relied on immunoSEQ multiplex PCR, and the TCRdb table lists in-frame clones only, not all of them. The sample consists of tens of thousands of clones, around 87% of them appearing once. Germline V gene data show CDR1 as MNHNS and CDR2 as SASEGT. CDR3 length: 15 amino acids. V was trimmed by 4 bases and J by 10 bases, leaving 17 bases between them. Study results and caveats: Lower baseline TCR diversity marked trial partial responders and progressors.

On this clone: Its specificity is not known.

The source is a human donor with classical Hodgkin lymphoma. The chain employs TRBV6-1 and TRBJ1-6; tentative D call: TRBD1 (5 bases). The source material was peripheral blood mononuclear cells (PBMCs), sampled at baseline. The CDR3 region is CASSGRARGDSPLHF. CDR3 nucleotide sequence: TGTGCCAGCAGTGGGAGGGCGAGGGGAGACTCACCCCTCCACTTT.